A selection of T cell receptor beta chains follows, all from one sample in a study of blood T cell repertoires in COVID-19. Using immunoSEQ multiplex PCR, the repertoire was profiled, and TCRdb retains in-frame clones only, with some absent. This table holds about 280,000 clones, 86% found once. Sequencing was performed on peripheral blood. All receptors derive from a middle-aged man with active or convalescent COVID-19. CDR3s include the opening cysteine and the closing phenylalanine or tryptophan.

v_call: TRBV6-1; j_call: TRBJ1-5; cdr3_aa: CASSAYTDLTGSTQHF
v_call: TRBV5-1; j_call: TRBJ2-7; cdr3_aa: CASSLGQGTGEQYF
v_call: TRBV6-6; j_call: TRBJ1-5; cdr3_aa: CASRGQVNQPQHF
v_call: TRBV6-5; j_call: TRBJ1-5; cdr3_aa: CASSTGTGGDQPQHF
v_call: TRBV9; j_call: TRBJ2-7; cdr3_aa: CASSKRPGTGVYEQYF
v_call: TRBV2; j_call: TRBJ1-6; cdr3_aa: CASSAGQGGHSPLHF
v_call: TRBV15; j_call: TRBJ1-2; cdr3_aa: CATSRDLGEGGYTF
v_call: TRBV15; j_call: TRBJ2-1; cdr3_aa: CATSRTSGGSYNEQFF
v_call: TRBV9; j_call: TRBJ2-1; cdr3_aa: CASSVGTSGGQFF
v_call: TRBV18; j_call: TRBJ1-5; cdr3_aa: CASSPGDGGQPQHF
v_call: TRBV4-2; j_call: TRBJ2-3; cdr3_aa: CASSPARGTDTQYF
v_call: TRBV15; j_call: TRBJ2-5; cdr3_aa: CATSRGGNSQETQYF
v_call: TRBV5-1; j_call: TRBJ2-5; cdr3_aa: CASSLLTGIQETQYF
v_call: TRBV10-3; j_call: TRBJ2-1; cdr3_aa: CAISDSQGTGIYNEQFF
v_call: TRBV6-5; j_call: TRBJ1-1; cdr3_aa: CASSFGQNTEAFF
v_call: TRBV5-1; j_call: TRBJ2-2; cdr3_aa: CASSLDREGGELFF
v_call: TRBV5-1; j_call: TRBJ1-4; cdr3_aa: CASSPKSATNEKLFF
v_call: TRBV20-1; j_call: TRBJ1-4; cdr3_aa: CSASYDRGTTNEKLFF
v_call: TRBV28; j_call: TRBJ1-5; cdr3_aa: CASSSGQGAYQPQHF
v_call: TRBV7-9; j_call: TRBJ2-7; cdr3_aa: CASSPRTEGMDF
v_call: TRBV6-6; j_call: TRBJ1-1; cdr3_aa: CASSSSPRTMVTEAFF
v_call: TRBV24-1; j_call: TRBJ1-4; cdr3_aa: CATGDGGTTNEKLFF
v_call: TRBV28; j_call: TRBJ1-1; cdr3_aa: CASSLGRANTEAFF
v_call: TRBV15; j_call: TRBJ2-3; cdr3_aa: CATSSEPGGHDTQYF
v_call: TRBV12-3/TRBV12-4; j_call: TRBJ1-6; cdr3_aa: CASSSGSSPLHF
v_call: TRBV28; j_call: TRBJ2-6; cdr3_aa: CASLPVGHQSLSGANVLTF
v_call: TRBV14; j_call: TRBJ2-1; cdr3_aa: CASGFERAKQFF
v_call: TRBV9; j_call: TRBJ2-2; cdr3_aa: CASSSKPPGIAGGPSNGELFF
v_call: TRBV27; j_call: TRBJ1-3; cdr3_aa: CASQPGAYSGNTIYF
v_call: TRBV19; j_call: TRBJ1-5; cdr3_aa: CASSITFGNQPQHF
v_call: TRBV5-1; j_call: TRBJ1-5; cdr3_aa: CASSLDNSNQPQHF
v_call: TRBV11-2; j_call: TRBJ2-5; cdr3_aa: CASSLVGTSGVGGETQYF
v_call: TRBV28; j_call: TRBJ1-2; cdr3_aa: CASSRFRGTNGYTF
v_call: TRBV27; j_call: TRBJ2-7; cdr3_aa: CASSHDGSYEQYF
v_call: TRBV6-5; j_call: TRBJ2-7; cdr3_aa: CASSYLQGIEQYF
v_call: TRBV6-5; j_call: TRBJ2-3; cdr3_aa: CASSWGQGRTDTQYF
v_call: TRBV5-1; j_call: TRBJ1-5; cdr3_aa: CASSEGQGAGQPQHF
v_call: TRBV9; j_call: TRBJ2-1; cdr3_aa: CASSASGASYNEQFF
v_call: TRBV2; j_call: TRBJ1-6; cdr3_aa: CASGEGRGSPLHF
v_call: TRBV5-1; j_call: TRBJ2-3; cdr3_aa: CASRHRDITDTQYF
v_call: TRBV3-1/TRBV3-2; j_call: TRBJ2-4; cdr3_aa: CASSQERGLAGLIQYF
v_call: TRBV11-3; j_call: TRBJ2-7; cdr3_aa: CASSRGSTYGYEQYF
v_call: TRBV7-9; j_call: TRBJ2-5; cdr3_aa: CASSLGVLGEETQYF
v_call: TRBV19; j_call: TRBJ1-2; cdr3_aa: CASSMAERYGYTF
v_call: TRBV11-1; j_call: TRBJ1-1; cdr3_aa: CASSLGSGSTEAFF
v_call: TRBV2; j_call: TRBJ1-6; cdr3_aa: CASSLEGWPLHF
v_call: TRBV27; j_call: TRBJ2-1; cdr3_aa: CASSWGGSREQFF
v_call: TRBV11-3; j_call: TRBJ1-4; cdr3_aa: CASSLAGQLSTNEKLFF
v_call: TRBV5-1; j_call: TRBJ2-5; cdr3_aa: CASRVGQGGRETQYF
v_call: TRBV6-4; j_call: TRBJ2-3; cdr3_aa: CASSPERWTDTQYF
v_call: TRBV3-1/TRBV3-2; j_call: TRBJ2-5; cdr3_aa: CASSQGQGETQYF
v_call: TRBV4-1; j_call: TRBJ1-1; cdr3_aa: CASSRSSVGGSTTEAFF
v_call: TRBV21-1; j_call: TRBJ1-5; cdr3_aa: CASSLRRGQGEVINQPQHF
v_call: TRBV10-1; j_call: TRBJ1-2; cdr3_aa: CASQFTGGAGGYTF